This T cell receptor (beta chain) appears in the sequencing data of a study of response to subunit inactivated influenza vaccine. The study, taken as a whole, reports: Authors suggested each seasonal influenza vaccination recruits few new T cells.

The CDR3 sequence is 16 residues long. The V end was cut by 0 bases, the J end by 1 base, with 12 bases between. CDR1 is ENHRY and CDR2 is SYGVKD in the germline V gene. One entry per CDR3 protein, called by TCRdb with MiXCR from the RT-PCR reads. Of hundreds of thousands of distinct CDR3 sequences listed, 16% were seen once; the top ten hold 3% to 3.5%. This clonotype came up a few times. Its specificity is not known. The chain is built from TRBV10-3 and TRBJ1-1; no clear D gene. The sequences come from CD4+ T cells sorted from PBMCs, collected around 2 years after vaccination. The TCR sequence derives from a man in his fifties or sixties who received an inactivated influenza vaccine. The CDR3 DNA reads TGTGCCATCAGTGAGTCGATAGGAGGGAGGAACACTGAAGCTTTCTTT. Its translation: CAISESIGGRNTEAFF.